Following are 18 T cell receptor beta chains from one sample sequenced in a study of T cells expressing NK-cell markers (dated by TCRdb to the early 2020s). Receptors were amplified or captured by 5' RACE. The sequencer was an Illumina HiSeq 2000. Following reprocessing of the reads by TCRdb, the data hold one row per CDR3 protein sequence and no DNA is available. The table for this sample lists some 410,000 distinct CDR3 sequences. Of the sample, approximately 6.8% falls within the top ten clones. Sequencing was done on a sample of blood T cells: a sorted CD56 or NKG2C T cell subset, CD4+ or CD8+ T cells, or bulk PBMC T cells (not recorded which). All receptors derive from a woman between 18 and 70 years old in good health.

The chain recombines TRBV2 with TRBJ2-2; TCRdb outputs TRBD2, but without DNA this stays unchecked. The germline V gene has CDR1 SNHLY and CDR2 FYNNEI. This CDR3 has 18 amino acids. The CDR3 sequence: CASSEGGRRPRDTGELFF.

CDR3 sequence: CASSHLAGGPAFEQYF. This chain uses TRBV21-1 with TRBJ2-3; the TCRdb call, TRBD2, lacks DNA for checking. TRBV21-1 is tagged as a pseudogene. This CDR3 region has 16 residues.

The rearrangement joins TRBV29-1 to TRBJ2-3; TCRdb gives TRBD1 as the D gene, but with no DNA this cannot be confirmed. This CDR3 has 13 residues. CDR1 SQVTM and CDR2 ANQGSEA come from the germline V gene. CDR3 region: CSVIGTLGDTQYF.

The chain couples TRBV10-1 to TRBJ2-1; checking the TCRdb D call of TRBD2 is not possible without DNA. The germline V gene has CDR1 WNHNN and CDR2 SYGVQD (reference sequence). The CDR3 is 14 amino acids. Here the CDR3 reads CASRRDQAGNEQFF.

V usage is TRBV29-1 and J usage is TRBJ2-1; the D gene TCRdb calls, TRBD2, cannot be checked with no DNA. CDR3 size: 15 residues. Germline assignment: CDR1 SQVTM and CDR2 ANQGSEA. CDR3 in amino acids: CSAGTSGRSYNEQFF.

This rearrangement joins TRBV5-1 to TRBJ2-3. The CDR3 is 15 amino acids. Germline V gene lookup returns CDR1 SGHRS and CDR2 YFSETQ. CDR3 in amino acids: CASSLEASSTDTQYF.

V usage is TRBV5-1 and J usage is TRBJ2-3. Per the germline V gene, CDR1 is SGHRS and CDR2 is YFSETQ. The CDR3 consists of 13 residues. CDR3 region: CASSSDLGDTQYF. The entire variable domain, with the rest obtained from reference TRBV5-1 and TRBJ2-3, is as follows: KAGVTQTPRYLIKTRGQQVTLSCSPISGHRSVSWYQQTPGQGLQFLFEYFSETQRNKGNFPGRFSGRQFSNSRSEMNVSTLELGDSALYLCASSSDLGDTQYFGPGTRLTVL.

The chain joins TRBV20-1 to TRBJ2-1; TCRdb's D call, TRBD1, is unchecked because there is no DNA. The germline gives CDR1 DFQATT, CDR2 SNEGSKA (reference sequence). This CDR3 region has 15 residues. CDR3 in amino acids: CSALERRQGLNEQFF.

V and J are TRBV20-1 and TRBJ2-1; TCRdb calls TRBD2, which cannot be checked without DNA. The length of the CDR3 is 14 residues. The germline CDR1 and CDR2 sequences are DFQATT and SNEGSKA (reference sequence). CDR3 sequence: CSASIAGEGDEQFF.

The genes are TRBV27 and TRBJ2-7. The CDR3 is 13 amino acids. Looked up from germline, CDR1 is MNHEY and CDR2 is SMNVEV (reference sequence). The CDR3 spells CASSPHTKYEQYF.

V is TRBV29-1 and J is TRBJ2-3. CDR3 length: 14 residues. Germline assignment: CDR1 SQVTM and CDR2 ANQGSEA. CDR3: CSVGGPAGTDTQYF.

The genes are TRBV12-3 or TRBV12-4 and TRBJ1-5; the TRBD1 assignment by TCRdb is unverifiable without DNA. This CDR3 has 14 residues. CDR3 residues: CASNDQGSGQPQHF.

This rearrangement joins TRBV5-1 to TRBJ2-1; there is no DNA to check the TCRdb D call of TRBD2. The germline gives CDR1 SGHRS, CDR2 YFSETQ. CDR3 size: 16 residues. This CDR3 reads CASSFFRGGERNEQFF.

CDR3: CASSLDRGWSPLHF. This chain uses TRBV11-2 with TRBJ1-6; absent DNA, TCRdb's TRBD1 call cannot be checked. Germline-derived CDR1 and CDR2 are SGHAT and FQNNGV. The CDR3 is made up of 14 amino acids. The complete variable domain, with remaining parts taken from reference TRBV11-2 and TRBJ1-6, reads EAGVAQSPRYKIIEKRQSVAFWCNPISGHATLYWYQQILGQGPKLLIQFQNNGVVDDSQLPKDRFSAERLKGVDSTLKIQPAKLEDSAVYLCASSLDRGWSPLHFGNGTRLTVT.

This chain connects TRBV3-1 to TRBJ1-6; TCRdb's D call of TRBD1 is untestable without DNA. CDR1 and CDR2 from the germline V gene are LGHDT and YNNKEL (reference sequence). This CDR3 has 15 amino acids. This CDR3 is CASSQVYRGSSPLHF.

The chain has TRBV5-1 and TRBJ2-2; the D call of TRBD2 rests on TCRdb alone, since no DNA is present to check it. Germline V gene sequence: CDR1 SGHRS, CDR2 YFSETQ. The CDR3 totals 14 residues. CDR3 in amino acids: CASRGGLAPGELFF.

This rearrangement joins TRBV27 to TRBJ2-7; with no DNA, the TCRdb D assignment of TRBD1 cannot be verified. The CDR3 has 12 amino acids. Per germline, CDR1 MNHEY and CDR2 SMNVEV (reference sequence). The CDR3 here is CATPWGSYEQYF.

The genes are TRBV7-9 and TRBJ2-7; absent DNA, TCRdb's TRBD2 call cannot be checked. The CDR3 has 16 amino acids. The germline CDR1 and CDR2 sequences are SEHNR and FQNEAQ (reference sequence). The CDR3 reads CASSPKLAGEVREQYF.